This TCR beta chain was documented in a study of cytomegalovirus exposure and HLA in healthy donors. The PCR ran on 60 Vbeta and 13 Jbeta primers. The method was immunoSEQ multiplex PCR; TCRdb's version includes in-frame clones alone and lacks a portion of them. The sample comprises under 150,000 clones, about four fifths of which are singletons, and 2.5% rests with the top ten. V lost 6 bases to trimming and J lost 5 bases; unmatched junction nucleotides: 5. The CDR3 consists of 13 residues. Germline CDR1 MRHNA, CDR2 SNTAGT. The origin of this receptor is a woman aged 18-35 years in good health and CMV-seronegative. Sequenced material: PBMCs. The chain joins TRBV6-4 to TRBJ1-1, with TRBD1 matching over 8 bases. CDR3 DNA: TGTGCCAGCAGCCTCGACAGGGGTACTGAAGCTTTCTTT. Amino acids: CASSLDRGTEAFF.